This T cell receptor (beta chain) is drawn from a study of T-cell reconstitution after alpha-beta-depleted transplantation in children. Unique molecular identifiers were incorporated into the prepared TCRbeta library. One entry per CDR3 protein results from TCRdb running MiXCR on the PCR reads. The table lists some 240,000 distinct CDR3 sequences, around 12% of them singletons, with about 2.6% in the top ten. V was clipped by 5 bases and J by 2 bases; unmatched bases: 7. The CDR3 has 15 amino acids. This clonotype has a count of ten or more. This receptor was taken from a human donor who donated a stem cell graft to a child with acute lymphoblastic leukemia. This rearrangement joins TRBV12-3 or TRBV12-4 to TRBJ2-3; TRBD1 matches 7 bases. Sequencing was performed on PBMCs from the stem cell graft donor, taken from the stem cell graft. In nucleotides, the CDR3 is TGTGCCAGCAGTCCCCGGGACAGCTACACAGATACGCAGTATTTT. It translates to CASSPRDSYTDTQYF.